A selection of T cell receptor beta chains follows, all from one sample in a study of T cells after yellow fever vaccination. TCRdb analysed the 5' RACE reads with MiXCR anew, one entry per CDR3 protein. The sample comprises more than 300,000 distinct CDR3 sequences, around 4.4% of which are singletons, and around 19% rests with the top ten. This specimen was PBMCs, taken 15 days after the yellow fever booster vaccination. These receptors were taken from a man aged 18 to 29 who received the YFV17D yellow fever vaccine. The CDR3 runs from the conserved cysteine through the conserved F or W. The order of the fields is V gene, J gene, D gene, clone size, CDR3 DNA, CDR3 protein. D genes are given only for firm matches. Clone size, where shown, is once, few, many, or a class for clones that have expanded.

V: TRBV18
J: TRBJ2-2
D: TRBD2
size: many
DNA: TGTGCCAGCTCACCTGGCGGGGGGCCTTCGACCGGGGAGCTGTTTTTT
CDR3: CASSPGGGPSTGELFF

V: TRBV12-3/TRBV12-4
J: TRBJ2-5
D: .
size: .
DNA: TGTGCCAGCAGTTCACCTGAGGACCTCGGGGAGACCCAGTACTTC
CDR3: CASSSPEDLGETQYF

V: TRBV3-1
J: TRBJ2-2
D: TRBD1
size: .
DNA: TGTGCCAGCAGCCCGCGGACAGGACGGGCCGGGGAGCTGTTTTTT
CDR3: CASSPRTGRAGELFF

V: TRBV29-1
J: TRBJ2-1
D: .
size: many
DNA: TGCAGCGTCCGGATCGTCTCCTACAATGAGCAGTTCTTC
CDR3: CSVRIVSYNEQFF

V: TRBV18
J: TRBJ2-1
D: .
size: few
DNA: TGTGCCAGCTCACCACCAAACGACAATGAGCAGTTCTTC
CDR3: CASSPPNDNEQFF

V: TRBV7-2
J: TRBJ2-3
D: TRBD2
size: many
DNA: TGTGCCAGCAGCCTAGGGGCAGGACTAGACGCGCAGTATTTT
CDR3: CASSLGAGLDAQYF

V: TRBV6-5
J: TRBJ2-4
D: .
size: few
DNA: TGTGCCAGCAGTTACTATCAATCGGGACAAAACATTCAGTACTTC
CDR3: CASSYYQSGQNIQYF

V: TRBV4-1
J: TRBJ1-5
D: .
size: .
DNA: TGCGCCAGCAGCCGCAAGGGGGATGGCAATCAGCCCCAGCATTTT
CDR3: CASSRKGDGNQPQHF

V: TRBV4-1
J: TRBJ1-4
D: TRBD1
size: many
DNA: TGCGCCAGCAGCCAGGCCCAGGGGGGAGCTGGTGAAAAACTGTTTTTT
CDR3: CASSQAQGGAGEKLFF

V: TRBV11-2
J: TRBJ1-1
D: TRBD1
size: many
DNA: TGTGCCAGCAGCTTGGCCGGACAGGGAACTGAAGCTTTCTTT
CDR3: CASSLAGQGTEAFF

V: TRBV20-1
J: TRBJ2-1
D: .
size: many
DNA: TGCAGTGCTAGACCGATCGACGGAGGGGGGTCCTACAATGAGCAGTTCTTC
CDR3: CSARPIDGGGSYNEQFF

V: TRBV20-1
J: TRBJ1-5
D: .
size: many
DNA: TGCAGTGCCGAGAGTGGTGGGGGGCTCAATCAGCCCCAGCATTTT
CDR3: CSAESGGGLNQPQHF

V: TRBV28
J: TRBJ1-1
D: .
size: .
DNA: TGTGCCAGCAGTTTACCTCAGGATCCCGAAGCTTTCTTT
CDR3: CASSLPQDPEAFF

V: TRBV7-5
J: TRBJ2-5
D: .
size: .
DNA: .
CDR3: CISVPEASDRGQETQYF

V: TRBV12-3/TRBV12-4
J: TRBJ1-6
D: .
size: few
DNA: TGTGCCACCCGGGAAACTTATAATTCACCCCTCCACTTT
CDR3: CATRETYNSPLHF

V: TRBV7-8
J: TRBJ1-5
D: .
size: many
DNA: TGTGCCAGCAGCTTCAGGCCGAATTCGCTAAGTCAGCCCCAGCATTTT
CDR3: CASSFRPNSLSQPQHF

V: TRBV9
J: TRBJ1-6
D: .
size: many
DNA: TGTGCCAGCAGCTCGCAGGGTCGGGACTCACCCCTCCACTTT
CDR3: CASSSQGRDSPLHF

V: TRBV10-3
J: TRBJ1-2
D: .
size: many
DNA: TGTGCCATCAGTGAGGGCCCTCCCATTAACTATGGCTACACCTTC
CDR3: CAISEGPPINYGYTF

V: TRBV5-1
J: TRBJ2-4
D: .
size: few
DNA: TGCGCCAGCAGCTTGGGTCCTACTTCCAAAAACTGGGTTCAGTACTTC
CDR3: CASSLGPTSKNWVQYF

V: TRBV7-2
J: TRBJ2-1
D: TRBD1
size: few
DNA: TGTGCCAGCAGCTTTGGGGGACAGAGAAATGAGCAGTTCTTC
CDR3: CASSFGGQRNEQFF

V: TRBV2
J: TRBJ2-3
D: TRBD1
size: few
DNA: TGTGCCAGCAGTGAGGGACAGGGCGGCACAGATACGCAGTATTTT
CDR3: CASSEGQGGTDTQYF

V: TRBV7-6
J: TRBJ2-3
D: .
size: .
DNA: TGTGCCAGCAGCTTAGATCCTTACAATACAGATACGCAGTATTTT
CDR3: CASSLDPYNTDTQYF

V: TRBV3-1
J: TRBJ2-3
D: TRBD2
size: few
DNA: TGTGCCAGCAGCCTTGCCCCGGGACTAGCGGGGGGGCGTGAAGATACGCAGTATTTT
CDR3: CASSLAPGLAGGREDTQYF

V: TRBV18
J: TRBJ2-7
D: .
size: few
DNA: TGTGCCAGCTCACCCGCCCGGACGGCCTACGAGCAGTACTTC
CDR3: CASSPARTAYEQYF

V: TRBV7-2
J: TRBJ1-4
D: TRBD1
size: .
DNA: TGTGCCAGCAGCTTAGGGGACAGGCGGAATGAAAAACTGTTTTTT
CDR3: CASSLGDRRNEKLFF

V: TRBV4-2
J: TRBJ2-5
D: .
size: few
DNA: TGTGCCAGCAGCCAAGCGGGGCGCCCCCAAGAGACCCAGTACTTC
CDR3: CASSQAGRPQETQYF

V: TRBV12-3/TRBV12-4
J: TRBJ2-3
D: .
size: few
DNA: TGTGCCAGCAGTTTGGGCTGGGCAGATACGCAGTATTTT
CDR3: CASSLGWADTQYF

V: TRBV4-2
J: TRBJ2-5
D: .
size: many
DNA: TGTGCCAGCAGCCCCGAGGCCCCTCGGCCAGGGGGGGCCCAGTACTTC
CDR3: CASSPEAPRPGGAQYF

V: TRBV12-3/TRBV12-4
J: TRBJ2-5
D: .
size: many
DNA: TGTGCCAGCAGTTTAGAGGGAGGCCCTTTTGCCCAGTACTTC
CDR3: CASSLEGGPFAQYF

V: TRBV18
J: TRBJ2-7
D: .
size: few
DNA: TGTGCCAGCTCACCCTCTCACCGGGCCAACTCCTACGAGCAGTACTTC
CDR3: CASSPSHRANSYEQYF

V: TRBV25-1
J: TRBJ2-5
D: .
size: many
DNA: TGTGCCAGCAGTGAATATACCCCCTTAGCCAGGCAAGAGACCCAGTACTTC
CDR3: CASSEYTPLARQETQYF

V: TRBV5-5
J: TRBJ2-1
D: TRBD1
size: .
DNA: TGTGCCAGCAGTCCTCACAGGGGAACGTCCTACAATGAGCAGTTCTTC
CDR3: CASSPHRGTSYNEQFF

V: TRBV18
J: TRBJ1-1
D: .
size: .
DNA: TGTGCCAGCTCACCGGTCCTCCAGGACGTGGACACTGAAGCTTTCTTT
CDR3: CASSPVLQDVDTEAFF

V: TRBV27
J: TRBJ1-2
D: TRBD1
size: .
DNA: TGTGCCAGCAGTAGGGGACAGGGGGTCGACGGCTACACCTTC
CDR3: CASSRGQGVDGYTF

V: TRBV6-5
J: TRBJ1-5
D: TRBD1
size: .
DNA: TGTGCCAGCAGTAGGACAGGGAACCAGGCTTTTCAGCCCCAGCATTTT
CDR3: CASSRTGNQAFQPQHF

V: TRBV4-2
J: TRBJ1-2
D: .
size: many
DNA: TGTGCCAGCCTTCCTACGGGGAGGGAGAACTATGGCTACACCTTC
CDR3: CASLPTGRENYGYTF

V: TRBV9
J: TRBJ2-1
D: .
size: many
DNA: TGTGCCAGCAGCGTAGGGTACAATGAGCAGTTCTTC
CDR3: CASSVGYNEQFF

V: TRBV5-1
J: TRBJ1-2
D: .
size: .
DNA: TGCGCCAGCAGCTTGGCCGGGAGAGGCGATGGCTACACCTTC
CDR3: CASSLAGRGDGYTF

V: TRBV5-5
J: TRBJ1-5
D: .
size: .
DNA: TGTGCCAGCAGCTTGTTTTTGACAGGCGAAAGTCAGCCCCAGCATTTT
CDR3: CASSLFLTGESQPQHF

V: TRBV7-9
J: TRBJ1-1
D: TRBD1
size: many
DNA: TGTGCCAGCAGGAGGACAGGGAGGTCTGAAGCTTTCTTT
CDR3: CASRRTGRSEAFF

V: TRBV3-1
J: TRBJ2-7
D: TRBD1
size: many
DNA: TGTGCCAGCAGCCACGTCGGACAGGTTGCAAGACAGCAGTACTTC
CDR3: CASSHVGQVARQQYF

V: TRBV20-1
J: TRBJ2-2
D: .
size: few
DNA: TGCAGTGCTAGACCGAACGGTAGATATGTCGGGGAGCTGTTTTTT
CDR3: CSARPNGRYVGELFF

V: TRBV5-1
J: TRBJ1-4
D: TRBD1
size: many
DNA: TGCGCCAGCAGGGACAGGGTCACTAATGAAAAACTGTTTTTT
CDR3: CASRDRVTNEKLFF

V: TRBV2
J: TRBJ2-3
D: TRBD2
size: .
DNA: TGTGCCAGCCACCGAGCGGGGGGGGTAGATACGCAGTATTTT
CDR3: CASHRAGGVDTQYF

V: TRBV27
J: TRBJ1-4
D: .
size: many
DNA: TGTGCCAGCAGTTTCCGAAGGGACAATGAAAAACTGTTTTTT
CDR3: CASSFRRDNEKLFF

V: TRBV6-2/TRBV6-3
J: TRBJ2-3
D: TRBD2
size: .
DNA: TGTGCCAGCAGCCCCGGGGAGCGGGGGGACACAGATACGCAGTATTTT
CDR3: CASSPGERGDTDTQYF

V: TRBV29-1
J: TRBJ1-5
D: .
size: .
DNA: TGCAGCGTTGAGTCGGGGGTCGGGCAGCCCCAGCATTTT
CDR3: CSVESGVGQPQHF

V: TRBV4-2
J: TRBJ2-1
D: TRBD1
size: .
DNA: TGTGCCAGCAGCCAAGCGGGACAGGGGTCTAATGAGCAGTTCTTC
CDR3: CASSQAGQGSNEQFF

V: TRBV10-3
J: TRBJ2-7
D: .
size: few
DNA: TGTGCCATCAGTGTGGGGCAGGGACGATCCTACGAGCAGTACTTC
CDR3: CAISVGQGRSYEQYF

V: TRBV5-1
J: TRBJ1-2
D: .
size: many
DNA: TGCGCCAGCAGCAACCAGTATGGCTACACCTTC
CDR3: CASSNQYGYTF

V: TRBV7-2
J: TRBJ2-3
D: TRBD2
size: few
DNA: TGTGCCAGCAGCTTAGTCCTAGCGGGGGCGGGCACAGATACGCAGTATTTT
CDR3: CASSLVLAGAGTDTQYF

V: TRBV2
J: TRBJ2-3
D: .
size: .
DNA: TGTGCCAGCAGTGATCCCCTAGATACGCAGTATTTT
CDR3: CASSDPLDTQYF

V: TRBV20-1
J: TRBJ2-1
D: TRBD2
size: few
DNA: TGCAGTGCTAGAGATCGGGCTAGCGGGGGGGTCCACAATGAGCAGTTCTTC
CDR3: CSARDRASGGVHNEQFF

V: TRBV27
J: TRBJ1-6
D: .
size: few
DNA: TGTGCCAGCCGTCGGGCAGGCCTCAATTCACCCCTCCACTTT
CDR3: CASRRAGLNSPLHF

V: TRBV5-1
J: TRBJ1-1
D: .
size: few
DNA: TGCGCCAGCAGCGGAACCCCGGGGACCCTTCGGAACACTGAAGCTTTCTTT
CDR3: CASSGTPGTLRNTEAFF